Here is one T cell receptor beta chain with its context. CDR3 size: 15 residues. V lost 1 base, J lost 4 bases, and 3 bases stayed unmatched. Germline assignment: CDR1 SGHNT and CDR2 YYREEE (reference sequence). Clones were sequenced by immunoSEQ multiplex PCR, and TCRdb holds only the in-frame ones, with some missing. This table has roughly 100,000 clones, 95% appearing once. The sample is drawn from a study of technical replicates of blood from several donors. This chain joins TRBV5-4 and TRBJ2-1; TRBD2 matches at 9 bases. The receptor's source is a human donor in good health. Source material: T cells isolated from PBMCs. This chain's CDR3 is CASSLSSGAYNEQFF. The CDR3 DNA reads as TGTGCCAGCAGCTTGTCTAGCGGGGCTTACAATGAGCAGTTCTTC.